This record concerns one T cell receptor (beta chain) sequence. This clonotype was seen repeatedly, ten times or more. No cognate antigen has been identified for it. No per-base quality is available; no much larger clone lies one base away. The data derive from a study of CD8 T cells in ankylosing spondylitis (dated by TCRdb to 2016 to 2017). A note on the overall study: The study set out to find disease-linked TCR variants by profiling T cell receptor beta repertoires in ankylosing spondylitis patients and healthy donors. The whole study cohort included 85 to 120 healthy donors and 20 to 30 ankylosing spondylitis patients. Peripheral blood was sampled, and synovial fluid was additionally collected from ankylosing spondylitis patients.

Sequencing was performed on an Illumina HiSeq 2500. Quantitative 5'-RACE with molecular barcodes was the method used to prepare the TCR beta libraries. As for the original processing: To identify disease-linked TCR variants, a new computational method was used, one built on a probabilistic model of VDJ rearrangement. Through fastp at Q25 and MiXCR, TCRdb rebuilt clones from the public reads, retaining in-frame beta chains. Identical CDR3 protein sequences are pooled into one entry, listed with their most common genes and DNA. TCRdb assigned the V and J calls; the authors' analysis was not used. In this sample the table shows 500,000 to 650,000 distinct CDR3 sequences, approximately 5% of which occur a single time. The ten biggest clones cover roughly 3.5% of the sample. On the study overall, not on this receptor specifically: A TCR beta motif of several highly homologous amino acid variants appeared characteristic of blood from ankylosing spondylitis patients. The disease-linked clones showed a CD8+ phenotype and occurred at relatively low frequencies in peripheral blood. Significant enrichment of the disease-linked clones was reported in matched synovial fluid samples from ankylosing spondylitis patients. Some motif variants had previously been reported in the synovial fluid and blood of reactive arthritis patients, which suggests shared mechanisms of disease initiation.

The specimen sequenced was blood, either unsorted or a sorted T cell fraction (not recorded which). This TCR came from a male donor with ankylosing spondylitis.

The DNA is TGCAGTGCTAGAGAAACAGGAAGGCATGAAAAACTGTTTTTT. Translated, it gives CSARETGRHEKLFF. The chain joins TRBV20-1 to TRBJ1-4, and possibly TRBD1, on 5 matching bases. As encoded in the germline V gene (reference sequence), CDR1 is DFQATT while CDR2 is SNEGSKA. Deletion took 0 bases off V and 6 bases off J, with a span of 11 bases between the germline ends. Its CDR3 holds 14 amino acids, cysteine through phenylalanine. Only CDR3 DNA is held: 42 bases, read in frame from base 1.